The sequence of this T cell receptor beta chain was determined in a study of neoadjuvant nivolumab and ipilimumab in lung cancer. Study observations and caveats: Only a single major-pathologic-response sample was available for clonality analysis. Compared with tumor-adjacent uninvolved lung, resected tumors showed greater richness and clonality. Only two of four nivolumab-treated tumors gained richness and clonality by surgery.

Profiled with immunoSEQ multiplex PCR; TCRdb holds only in-frame clones, not every one. The data show about 27,000 clones, with 60% to 85% seen just once and about 20% held by the top ten. This clone has a handful of counts. Its target is unknown. Germline V gene lookup returns CDR1 SEHNR and CDR2 FQNEAQ (reference sequence). The J segment lost 0 bases and the V segment lost 5 bases, leaving 4 bases of the junction unmatched. The CDR3 covers 14 residues. The TCR was taken from an adult with non-small cell lung cancer. Sequenced here: tumor tissue, sampled after neoadjuvant nivolumab, alone or with ipilimumab, at or shortly before surgery. The chain combines TRBV7-9 with TRBJ2-7; 7 bases are shared with TRBD1. CDR3 in DNA: TGTGCCAGCAGCCCGACAGGGAGCTCCTACGAGCAGTACTTC. Amino acid sequence: CASSPTGSSYEQYF.